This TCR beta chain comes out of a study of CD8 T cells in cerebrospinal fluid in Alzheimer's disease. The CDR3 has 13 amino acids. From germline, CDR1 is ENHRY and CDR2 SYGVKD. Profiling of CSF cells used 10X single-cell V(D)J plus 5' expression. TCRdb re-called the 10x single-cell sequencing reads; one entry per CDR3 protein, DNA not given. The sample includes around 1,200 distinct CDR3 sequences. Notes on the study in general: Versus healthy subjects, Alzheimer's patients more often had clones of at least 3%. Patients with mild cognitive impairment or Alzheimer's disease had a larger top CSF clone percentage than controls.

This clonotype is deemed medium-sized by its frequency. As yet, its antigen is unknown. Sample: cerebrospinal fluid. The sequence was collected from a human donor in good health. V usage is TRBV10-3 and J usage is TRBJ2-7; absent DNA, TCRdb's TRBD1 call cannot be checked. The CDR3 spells CAISGQGANEQYF.